The 12 T cell receptor beta chains below all came from one sample that was sequenced in a study of blood T cell repertoires in COVID-19. The method was immunoSEQ multiplex PCR; TCRdb's version includes in-frame clones alone and lacks a portion of them. The profile shows about 480,000 clones, 75% to 90% of them singletons. The material sequenced was peripheral blood. The receptors originated from a woman aged 25 to 45 with acute or convalescent COVID-19.

The chain couples TRBV27 to TRBJ1-2; no clear D. Germline CDR1 and CDR2: MNHEY and SMNVEV (reference sequence). Deletions cut 6 bases from V and 1 base from J, with 15 bases between. The CDR3 totals 15 residues. The CDR3 is CASRSPGQVNYGYTF. In DNA, the CDR3 is TGTGCCAGCAGATCACCTGGGCAGGTTAACTATGGCTACACCTTC.

The genes are TRBV30 and TRBJ2-7; D perhaps matches TRBD1 (5 bases). V gave up 5 bases and J gave up 1 base, with 15 bases separating them. The CDR3 contains 14 residues. Germline assignment: CDR1 GTSNPN and CDR2 SVGIG (reference sequence). Here the CDR3 DNA reads TGTGCCTGGGCGACAGAAACTTCTTCCTACGAGCAGTACTTC. This translates into CAWATETSSYEQYF.

CDR3 nucleotides: TGTGCCAGCAGCCCCGTGGCAGACACTGAAGCTTTCTTT. Translating it yields CASSPVADTEAFF. The V call is TRBV5-8, the J call TRBJ1-1, with D hard to call. The length of the CDR3 is 13 residues. V lost 4 bases to trimming and J lost 3 bases, with 10 bases between them. From germline, CDR1 is SGHTS and CDR2 YDEGEE.

J is TRBJ1-2 and V is TRBV13; 7 bases are shared with TRBD1. This CDR3 has 15 amino acids. V shed 0 bases and J 4 bases; nucleotides not matched to a gene: 5. Germline-derived CDR1 and CDR2 are PRHDT and FYEKMQ (reference sequence). The CDR3 is CASSLGSRGAYGYTF. The CDR3 DNA reads TGTGCCAGCAGCTTAGGTTCCAGGGGGGCCTATGGCTACACCTTC.

The J gene is TRBJ2-6, the V gene TRBV4-1; 7 nucleotides line up with TRBD1. Trimming at V came to 1 base and at J to 3 bases, leaving 6 bases not matched to a gene. This CDR3 region has 17 residues. Germline V gene data show CDR1 as MGHRA and CDR2 as YSYEKL. The DNA of the CDR3 is TGCGCCAGCAGCCAAGCAACTCAGGGGGTTGGGGCCAACGTCCTGACTTTC. Protein: CASSQATQGVGANVLTF.

The chain links TRBV5-1 to TRBJ2-1; 10 bases fit TRBD2. V shed 0 bases, J shed 7 bases, and the junction held 7 bases outside the gene matches. This CDR3 has 16 amino acids. Per the germline V gene, CDR1 is SGHRS and CDR2 is YFSETQ. CDR3 nucleotide sequence: TGCGCCAGCAGCTTGGCTAGCGGGGGTTTAGCGAATGAGCAGTTCTTC. This encodes CASSLASGGLANEQFF.

The rearrangement uses TRBV6-2 or TRBV6-3 and TRBJ2-2; D remains ambiguous. The CDR3 consists of 15 residues. Trimming pared 4 bases from V and 0 bases from J, leaving 9 bases between. CDR1 is MNHEY and CDR2 is SVGEGT in the germline V gene. CDR3 sequence: CASSSHRANTGELFF. CDR3 DNA sequence: TGTGCCAGCAGTTCTCACAGAGCGAACACCGGGGAGCTGTTTTTT.

The chain links TRBV5-1 to TRBJ2-2, with D possibly being TRBD1 (6 bases). CDR3 length equals 15 residues. The germline V gene encodes CDR1 SGHRS and CDR2 YFSETQ. With 3 bases removed from V and 0 bases from J, the gap between germline ends came to 9 bases. CDR3 coding DNA: TGCGCCAGCAGCTGGAGACAGGCGAACACCGGGGAGCTGTTTTTT. Protein sequence: CASSWRQANTGELFF.

The chain combines TRBV4-1 with TRBJ1-5; D ambiguous. Germline V gene data show CDR1 as MGHRA and CDR2 as YSYEKL. The CDR3 runs 14 residues. V lost 1 base to trimming and J lost 6 bases, with 10 bases between them. CDR3 coding DNA: TGCGCCAGCAGCCAAGGCGGGTATGGTCAGCCCCAGCATTTT. It yields the protein CASSQGGYGQPQHF.

The chain uses TRBV7-6 and TRBJ2-3; D may be TRBD2 (5 bases). The CDR3 totals 15 residues. CDR1 and CDR2 from the germline V gene are SGHVS and FNYEAQ. The ends were cut back, 1 base at V and 3 bases at J, with 11 bases in the middle. CDR3 region: CASSLVTSGTDTQYF. The CDR3 DNA is TGTGCCAGCAGCTTAGTAACTAGTGGAACAGATACGCAGTATTTT.

This clone was found once. The chain couples TRBV5-1 to TRBJ2-7, with 12 bases fitting TRBD1. The germline V gene has CDR1 SGHRS and CDR2 YFSETQ. The V segment lost 0 bases and the J segment 3 bases; nucleotides outside the gene matches: 7. CDR3 size: 17 residues. DNA for the CDR3: TGCGCCAGCAGCTTGGAGGGACAGGGGGCCTCCTACTACGAGCAGTACTTC. Encoded protein: CASSLEGQGASYYEQYF.

This chain links TRBV24-1 with TRBJ2-1, with TRBD2 as a possible D gene (5 bases). In germline, CDR1 is KGHDR, CDR2 SFDVKD. Trimming took 2 bases from V and 4 from J, leaving 14 bases between them. There are 16 residues in the CDR3. CDR3 nucleotides: TGTGCCACCAGTGATTCCCACCCGGGGTTGTACAATGAGCAGTTCTTC. Residues: CATSDSHPGLYNEQFF.